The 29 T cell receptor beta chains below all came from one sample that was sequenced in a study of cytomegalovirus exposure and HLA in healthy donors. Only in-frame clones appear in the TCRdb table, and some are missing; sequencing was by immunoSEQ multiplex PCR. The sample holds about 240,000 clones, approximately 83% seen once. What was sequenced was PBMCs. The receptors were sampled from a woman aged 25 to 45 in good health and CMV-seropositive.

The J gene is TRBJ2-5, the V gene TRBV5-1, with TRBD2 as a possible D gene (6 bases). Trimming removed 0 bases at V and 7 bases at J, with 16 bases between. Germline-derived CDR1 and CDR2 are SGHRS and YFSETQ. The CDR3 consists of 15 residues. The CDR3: CASSLEFGGLGTQYF. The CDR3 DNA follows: TGCGCCAGCAGCTTGGAGTTCGGGGGATTGGGGACCCAGTACTTC.

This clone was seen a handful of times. Here the CDR3 reads CASSLATGIEQYF. In DNA form, the CDR3 reads TGTGCCAGCAGCTTGGCTACAGGGATCGAGCAGTACTTC. The chain combines TRBV5-4 with TRBJ2-7; tentatively, D is TRBD1 (6 bases). CDR3 length: 13 residues. CDR1 is SGHNT and CDR2 is YYREEE in the germline V gene (reference sequence). V was trimmed by 0 bases and J by 6 bases, leaving 10 bases between them. The whole variable domain, remainder taken from reference TRBV5-4 and TRBJ2-7, is ETGVTQSPTHLIKTRGQQVTLRCSSQSGHNTVSWYQQALGQGPQFIFQYYREEENGRGNFPPRFSGLQFPNYSSELNVNALELDDSALYLCASSLATGIEQYFGPGTRLTVT.

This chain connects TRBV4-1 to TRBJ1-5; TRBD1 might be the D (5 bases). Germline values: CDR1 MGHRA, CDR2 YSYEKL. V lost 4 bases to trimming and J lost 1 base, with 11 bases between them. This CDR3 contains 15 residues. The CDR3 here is CASSPWGGSNQPQHF. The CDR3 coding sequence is TGCGCCAGCAGCCCGTGGGGGGGGAGCAATCAGCCCCAGCATTTT.

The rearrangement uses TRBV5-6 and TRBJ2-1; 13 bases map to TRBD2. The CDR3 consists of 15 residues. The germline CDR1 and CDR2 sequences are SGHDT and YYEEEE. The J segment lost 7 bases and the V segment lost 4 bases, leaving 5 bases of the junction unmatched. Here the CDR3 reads CASSPGLAGRNEQFF. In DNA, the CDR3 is TGTGCCAGCAGCCCGGGACTAGCGGGGAGGAATGAGCAGTTCTTC.

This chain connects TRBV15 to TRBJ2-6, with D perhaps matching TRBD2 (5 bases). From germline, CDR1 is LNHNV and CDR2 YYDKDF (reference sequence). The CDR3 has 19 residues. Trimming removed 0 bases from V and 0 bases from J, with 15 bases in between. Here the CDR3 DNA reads TGTGCCACCAGCAGAGAGTCGATCGGGGTTAGCTCTGGGGCCAACGTCCTGACTTTC. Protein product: CATSRESIGVSSGANVLTF. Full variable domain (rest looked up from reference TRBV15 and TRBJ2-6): DAMVIQNPRYQVTQFGKPVTLSCSQTLNHNVMYWYQQKSSQAPKLLFHYYDKDFNNEADTPDNFQSRRPNTSFCFLDIRSPGLGDTAMYLCATSRESIGVSSGANVLTFGAGSRLTVL.

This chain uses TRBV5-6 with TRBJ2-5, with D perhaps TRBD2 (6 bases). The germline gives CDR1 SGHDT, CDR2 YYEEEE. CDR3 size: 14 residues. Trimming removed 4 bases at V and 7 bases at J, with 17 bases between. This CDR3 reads CASSVTSGRGTQYF. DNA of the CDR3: TGTGCCAGCAGCGTCACCAGCGGGCGGGGGACCCAGTACTTC. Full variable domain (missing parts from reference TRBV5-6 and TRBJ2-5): DAGVTQSPTHLIKTRGQQVTLRCSPKSGHDTVSWYQQALGQGPQFIFQYYEEEERQRGNFPDRFSGHQFPNYSSELNVNALLLGDSALYLCASSVTSGRGTQYFGPGTRLLVL.

The CDR3 loop reads CSVDPAVTYNEQFF. DNA for the CDR3: TGCAGCGTTGACCCAGCGGTAACCTACAATGAGCAGTTCTTC. This rearrangement joins TRBV29-1 to TRBJ2-1, with D tentatively TRBD2 (5 bases). Trimming stripped 3 bases from V and 2 bases from J, with 11 bases between. This CDR3 is 14 amino acids long. CDR1 is SQVTM and CDR2 is ANQGSEA in the germline V gene.

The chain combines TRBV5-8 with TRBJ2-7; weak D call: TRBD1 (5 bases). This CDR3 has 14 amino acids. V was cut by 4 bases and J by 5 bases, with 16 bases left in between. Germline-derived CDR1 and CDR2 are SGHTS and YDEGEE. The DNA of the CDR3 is TGTGCCAGCAGCCGTGCACCAGGGCCAAACGAGCAGTACTTC. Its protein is CASSRAPGPNEQYF.

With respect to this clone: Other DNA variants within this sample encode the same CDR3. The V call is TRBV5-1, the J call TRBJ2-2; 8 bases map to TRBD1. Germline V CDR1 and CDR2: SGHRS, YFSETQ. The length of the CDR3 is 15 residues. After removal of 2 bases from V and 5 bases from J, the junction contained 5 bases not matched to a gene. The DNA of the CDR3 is TGCGCCAGCAGCTTAAACAGGGGGTCGACCGGGGAGCTGTTTTTT. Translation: CASSLNRGSTGELFF.

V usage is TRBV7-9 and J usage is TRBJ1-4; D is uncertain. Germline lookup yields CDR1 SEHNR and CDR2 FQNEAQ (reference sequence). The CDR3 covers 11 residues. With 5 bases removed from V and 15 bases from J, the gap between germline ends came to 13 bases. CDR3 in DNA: TGTGCCAGCAGCCCAGGATATCCGGTGTTTTTT. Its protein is CASSPGYPVFF.

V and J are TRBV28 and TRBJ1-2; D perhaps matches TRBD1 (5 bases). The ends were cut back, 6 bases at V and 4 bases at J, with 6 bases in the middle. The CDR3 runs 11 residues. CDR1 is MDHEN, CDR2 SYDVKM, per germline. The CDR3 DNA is TGTGCCAGCAGAACAGGCTATGGCTACACCTTC. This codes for CASRTGYGYTF.

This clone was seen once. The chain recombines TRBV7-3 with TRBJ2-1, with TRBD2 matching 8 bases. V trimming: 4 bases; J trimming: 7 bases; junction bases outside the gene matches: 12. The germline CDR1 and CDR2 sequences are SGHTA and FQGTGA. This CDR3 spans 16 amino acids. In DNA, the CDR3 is TGTGCCAGCAGCTCGACCCCAGGACTAGCTGATAATGAGCAGTTCTTC. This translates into CASSSTPGLADNEQFF.

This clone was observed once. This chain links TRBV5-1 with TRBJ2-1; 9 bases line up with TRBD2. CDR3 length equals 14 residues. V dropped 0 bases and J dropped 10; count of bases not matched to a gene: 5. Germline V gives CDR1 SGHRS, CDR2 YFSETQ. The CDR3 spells CASSLDSGRNEQFF. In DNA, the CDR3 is TGCGCCAGCAGCTTGGATAGCGGGAGAAACGAGCAGTTCTTC.

CDR3 sequence reads: CASRRVANTGELFF. In DNA, the CDR3 is TGTGCCAGTAGACGGGTCGCGAACACCGGGGAGCTGTTTTTT. J is TRBJ2-2 and V is TRBV19; the D is unclear. Germline V gene lookup returns CDR1 LNHDA and CDR2 SQIVND (reference sequence). The CDR3 length is 14 residues. The V end lost 6 bases, the J end lost 0 bases, and 8 bases lay between the germline ends.

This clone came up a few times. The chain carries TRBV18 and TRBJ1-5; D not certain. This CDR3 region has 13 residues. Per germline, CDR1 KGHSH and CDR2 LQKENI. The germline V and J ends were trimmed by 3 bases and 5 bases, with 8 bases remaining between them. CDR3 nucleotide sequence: TGTGCCAGCTCACCTGGGCAGGATCAGCCCCAGCATTTT. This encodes CASSPGQDQPQHF.

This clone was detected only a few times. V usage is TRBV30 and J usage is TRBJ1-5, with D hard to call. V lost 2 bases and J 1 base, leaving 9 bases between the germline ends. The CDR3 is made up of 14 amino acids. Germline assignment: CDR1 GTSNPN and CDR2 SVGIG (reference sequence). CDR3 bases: TGTGCCTGGAGTAAGGCGAGGAGCAATCAGCCCCAGCATTTT. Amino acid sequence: CAWSKARSNQPQHF.

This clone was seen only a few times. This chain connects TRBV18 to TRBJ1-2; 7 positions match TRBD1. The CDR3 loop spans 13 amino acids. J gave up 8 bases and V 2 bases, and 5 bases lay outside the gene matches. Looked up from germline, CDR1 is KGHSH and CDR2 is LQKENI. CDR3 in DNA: TGTGCCAGCTCACCAGACAGGGAGCAGGGCTACACCTTC. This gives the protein CASSPDREQGYTF.

The CDR3 region has the DNA TGTGCCAGCAGCGGACAGGGCTACACCGGGGAGCTGTTTTTT. Translated: CASSGQGYTGELFF. The J gene is TRBJ2-2, the V gene TRBV11-1; 8 bases agree with TRBD1. The germline CDR1 and CDR2 sequences are SGHAT and FQDESV (reference sequence). This CDR3 has 14 amino acids. V gave up 5 bases and J gave up 3 bases; unmatched junction bases: 2.

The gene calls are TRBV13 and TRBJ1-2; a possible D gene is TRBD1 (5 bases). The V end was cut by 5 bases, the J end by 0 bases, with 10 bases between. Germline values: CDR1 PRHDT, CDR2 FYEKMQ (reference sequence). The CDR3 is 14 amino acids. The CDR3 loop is CASSPVRANYGYTF. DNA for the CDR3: TGTGCCAGCAGCCCCGTCAGGGCTAACTATGGCTACACCTTC.

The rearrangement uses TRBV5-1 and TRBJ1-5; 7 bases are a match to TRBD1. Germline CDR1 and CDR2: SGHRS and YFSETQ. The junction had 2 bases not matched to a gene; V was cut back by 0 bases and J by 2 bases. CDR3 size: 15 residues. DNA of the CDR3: TGCGCCAGCAGCTTGGCGGGACAGCGCAATCAGCCCCAGCATTTT. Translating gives CASSLAGQRNQPQHF.

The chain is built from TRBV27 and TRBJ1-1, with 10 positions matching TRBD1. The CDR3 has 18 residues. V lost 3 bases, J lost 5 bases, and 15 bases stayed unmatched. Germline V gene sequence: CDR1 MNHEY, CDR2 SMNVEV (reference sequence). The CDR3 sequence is CASSLNDRGRVVETEAFF. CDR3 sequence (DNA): TGTGCCAGCAGTTTGAACGACAGGGGGCGCGTAGTAGAGACTGAAGCTTTCTTT.

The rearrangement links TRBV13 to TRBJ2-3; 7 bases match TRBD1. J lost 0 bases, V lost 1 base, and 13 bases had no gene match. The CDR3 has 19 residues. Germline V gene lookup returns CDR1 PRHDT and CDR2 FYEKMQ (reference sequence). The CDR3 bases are TGTGCCAGCAGCTTAGCCCCACAGGGGCCTGTTTCTAGCACAGATACGCAGTATTTT. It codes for CASSLAPQGPVSSTDTQYF. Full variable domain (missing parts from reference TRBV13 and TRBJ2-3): AAGVIQSPRHLIKEKRETATLKCYPIPRHDTVYWYQQGPGQDPQFLISFYEKMQSDKGSIPDRFSAQQFSDYHSELNMSSLELGDSALYFCASSLAPQGPVSSTDTQYFGPGTRLTVL.

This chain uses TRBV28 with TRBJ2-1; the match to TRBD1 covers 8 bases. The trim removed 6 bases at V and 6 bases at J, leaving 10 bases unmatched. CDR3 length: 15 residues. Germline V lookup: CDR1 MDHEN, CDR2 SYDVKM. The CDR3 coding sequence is TGTGCCAGCAGCCTCCGGGACAGGCACCGCAATGAGCAGTTCTTC. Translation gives CASSLRDRHRNEQFF.

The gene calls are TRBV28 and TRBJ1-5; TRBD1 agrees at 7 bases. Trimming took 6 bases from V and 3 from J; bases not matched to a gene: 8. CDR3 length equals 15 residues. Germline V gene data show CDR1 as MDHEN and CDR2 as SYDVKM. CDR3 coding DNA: TGTGCCAGCAGAAAAGGCGGGACAGTCAATCAGCCCCAGCATTTT. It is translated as CASRKGGTVNQPQHF.

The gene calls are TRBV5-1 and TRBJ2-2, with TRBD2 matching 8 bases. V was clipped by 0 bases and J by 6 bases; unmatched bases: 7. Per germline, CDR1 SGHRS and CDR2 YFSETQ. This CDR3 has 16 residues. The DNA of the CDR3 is TGCGCCAGCAGCTTGGACGGGAGGGCCGTGGCCGGGGAGCTGTTTTTT. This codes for CASSLDGRAVAGELFF. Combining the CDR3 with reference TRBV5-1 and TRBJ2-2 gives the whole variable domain KAGVTQTPRYLIKTRGQQVTLSCSPISGHRSVSWYQQTPGQGLQFLFEYFSETQRNKGNFPGRFSGRQFSNSRSEMNVSTLELGDSALYLCASSLDGRAVAGELFFGEGSRLTVL.

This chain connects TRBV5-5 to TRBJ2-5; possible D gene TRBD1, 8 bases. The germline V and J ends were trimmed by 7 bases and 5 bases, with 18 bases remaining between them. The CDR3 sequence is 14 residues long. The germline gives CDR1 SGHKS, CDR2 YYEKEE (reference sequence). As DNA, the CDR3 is TGTGCCAGCGCGATTAACAGGGGGGGTGAGACCCAGTACTTC. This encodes CASAINRGGETQYF.

This chain's CDR3 is CATSSSGFAYEQYF. CDR3 nucleotide sequence: TGTGCCACCAGCAGTAGCGGGTTCGCCTACGAGCAGTACTTC. The chain employs TRBV15 and TRBJ2-7; 7 nucleotides align to TRBD2. V shed 3 bases, J shed 2 bases, and the junction held 4 bases outside the gene matches. Germline assignment: CDR1 LNHNV and CDR2 YYDKDF (reference sequence). The CDR3 is 14 amino acids. The complete variable domain, with remaining parts taken from reference TRBV15 and TRBJ2-7, reads DAMVIQNPRYQVTQFGKPVTLSCSQTLNHNVMYWYQQKSSQAPKLLFHYYDKDFNNEADTPDNFQSRRPNTSFCFLDIRSPGLGDTAMYLCATSSSGFAYEQYFGPGTRLTVT.

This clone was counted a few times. The CDR3 sequence: CAISERDMDRLVEQYF. CDR3 coding DNA: TGTGCCATCAGTGAGCGGGATATGGACCGACTCGTCGAGCAGTACTTC. The V gene is TRBV10-3, the J gene TRBJ2-7, with D possibly TRBD2 on 5 matching bases. The CDR3 has 16 residues. The germline V gene encodes CDR1 ENHRY and CDR2 SYGVKD. Deletions cut 2 bases from V and 6 bases from J, with 20 bases between.

The CDR3 DNA reads TGTGCCTGCCCAGGGGACAACGGTGGCTACACCTTC. Protein: CACPGDNGGYTF. The chain recombines TRBV30 with TRBJ1-2; possible D gene TRBD1, 6 bases. Germline V gene lookup returns CDR1 GTSNPN and CDR2 SVGIG (reference sequence). The CDR3 is 12 amino acids. Trimming removed 6 bases from V and 7 bases from J, with 15 bases in between.